The 26 T cell receptor beta chains below come from one sample, sequenced in a study of cytomegalovirus exposure and HLA in healthy donors. PCR primers comprised 60 Vbeta and 13 Jbeta primers. Some clones are missing from TCRdb's copy, which holds only in-frame ones; the method was immunoSEQ multiplex PCR. Of 70,000 or so clones in the sample, more than 80% are singletons; the top ten hold roughly 2%. The sample comprised PBMCs. The receptors were gathered from a woman aged 25 to 39 in good health and CMV-seronegative.

The V gene is TRBV2, the J gene TRBJ2-1; the match to TRBD1 covers 8 bases. CDR1 and CDR2 (germline): SNHLY, FYNNEI. With 6 bases clipped from V and 5 bases from J, the junction kept 3 bases outside the gene matches. CDR3 size: 13 residues. In DNA form, the CDR3 reads TGTGCCAGCAGCCGGGACAGGAACAATGAGCAGTTCTTC. This sequence encodes CASSRDRNNEQFF.

This clone was counted a single time. The rearrangement links TRBV4-2 to TRBJ1-1; 8 bases agree with TRBD1. The CDR3 spans 15 residues. Germline CDR1 is LGHNA and CDR2 is YNFKEQ. V shed 0 bases and J 5 bases; nucleotides not matched to a gene: 5. CDR3 region: CASSQDGTGGTEAFF. CDR3 sequence (DNA): TGTGCCAGCAGCCAAGACGGAACAGGGGGTACTGAAGCTTTCTTT.

The chain has TRBV15 and TRBJ2-5; 8 bases are shared with TRBD2. V shed 5 bases, J shed 5 bases, and the junction held 7 bases outside the gene matches. CDR3 length: 14 amino acids. CDR1 is LNHNV, CDR2 YYDKDF, per germline (reference sequence). The chain's CDR3 is CATSGSGRDETQYF. The CDR3 nucleotides are TGTGCCACCAGCGGAAGCGGGAGAGATGAGACCCAGTACTTC.

The gene calls are TRBV25-1 and TRBJ1-1, with D unresolved. CDR3 length: 13 residues. V was clipped by 2 bases and J by 1 base, with 5 bases between them. The germline CDR1 and CDR2 sequences are MGHDK and SYGVNS. The CDR3 DNA reads TGTGCCAGCAGTGAAGAGAAGAACACTGAAGCTTTCTTT. Encoded protein: CASSEEKNTEAFF.

The J gene is TRBJ2-1, the V gene TRBV13, with D possibly being TRBD2 (6 bases). The V gene lost 3 bases and the J gene lost 3 bases, with 12 bases spanning the gap. This CDR3 is built from 15 residues. Germline-derived CDR1 and CDR2 are PRHDT and FYEKMQ (reference sequence). The CDR3 loop reads CASSFRGTGYNEQFF. CDR3 DNA: TGTGCCAGCAGCTTCCGCGGGACGGGCTACAATGAGCAGTTCTTC.

The CDR3 DNA sequence: TGTGCCAGCAGCCCGGACAGGGGGAGGGGGGTAGGTGAAAAACTGTTTTTT. Amino acid sequence: CASSPDRGRGVGEKLFF. The chain combines TRBV7-9 with TRBJ1-4, with TRBD1 identical over 10 bases. The CDR3 has 17 residues. Germline V gene data show CDR1 as SEHNR and CDR2 as FQNEAQ (reference sequence). V lost 5 bases and J lost 7; bases outside the gene matches: 13.

This clone was observed a handful of times. The chain uses TRBV4-1 and TRBJ1-3; a weak D match, TRBD1 (6 bases). Looked up from germline, CDR1 is MGHRA and CDR2 is YSYEKL. This CDR3 is 18 amino acids long. V lost 2 bases, J lost 0 bases, and 17 bases lay in between. CDR3 region: CASSQIGLTGRSGNTIYF. The CDR3 DNA sequence: TGCGCCAGCAGCCAAATTGGATTAACAGGGCGCTCTGGAAACACCATATATTTT.

CDR3 DNA: TGCAGCGTTGAACGGGGGGCCCGGAGAGGTGAGCAGTTCTTC. Translated, it gives CSVERGARRGEQFF. The chain recombines TRBV29-1 with TRBJ2-1; D is possibly TRBD2 (7 bases). The V gene's germline CDR1 is SQVTM and CDR2 ANQGSEA. This CDR3 contains 14 residues. V lost 2 bases and J lost 9, with 17 bases in between.

V usage is TRBV28 and J usage is TRBJ2-7; 7 bases are a match to TRBD1. Germline loops: CDR1 MDHEN, CDR2 SYDVKM. The V gene end was trimmed by 5 bases and the J gene end by 2 bases; junction bases not matched to a gene: 12. The CDR3 covers 16 residues. The CDR3 nucleotides are TGTGCCAGCAGTGTAGGGGGCAGGCCTGGACCCTACGAGCAGTACTTC. Its translation is CASSVGGRPGPYEQYF.

The chain links TRBV28 to TRBJ2-7; 7 bases map to TRBD1. V was clipped by 5 bases and J by 2 bases; unmatched bases: 15. The CDR3 consists of 17 residues. Germline V lookup: CDR1 MDHEN, CDR2 SYDVKM. CDR3 sequence reads: CASSTGQRVFGAYEQYF. The CDR3 DNA follows: TGTGCCAGCAGTACGGGACAGAGGGTTTTTGGGGCCTACGAGCAGTACTTC.

CDR3 loop: CASSINPDRSNQPQHF. The CDR3 DNA reads as TGTGCCAGCAGCATAAACCCGGACAGGAGCAATCAGCCCCAGCATTTT. The chain carries TRBV7-2 and TRBJ1-5; 7 nucleotides align to TRBD1. The junction had 8 bases not matched to a gene; V was cut back by 5 bases and J by 1 base. CDR3 length: 16 residues. From germline, CDR1 is SGHTA and CDR2 FQGNSA.

V gene TRBV19 combines with J gene TRBJ2-3; 7 nucleotides align to TRBD2. This CDR3 region has 15 residues. Trimming cost V 4 bases and J 2 bases; bases outside gene matches: 6. Germline V gives CDR1 LNHDA, CDR2 SQIVND (reference sequence). In DNA form, the CDR3 reads TGTGCCAGTAGTACGAGCGGGATCTTCACAGATACGCAGTATTTT. It specifies CASSTSGIFTDTQYF.

The V gene is TRBV11-2, the J gene TRBJ2-3; tentatively, D is TRBD1 (6 bases). The CDR3 consists of 15 residues. The V gene's germline CDR1 is SGHAT and CDR2 FQNNGV. Trimming shortened V by 5 bases and J by 2 bases, and 14 bases separated the two germline ends. This CDR3 reads CASSPRDTYTDTQYF. DNA of the CDR3: TGTGCCAGCAGCCCTCGGGACACCTACACAGATACGCAGTATTTT.

This clone was observed a handful of times. This sequence joins TRBV4-2 and TRBJ1-3; D not resolved. There are 14 residues in the CDR3. Germline CDR1 and CDR2: LGHNA and YNFKEQ. With 3 bases removed from V and 0 bases from J, the gap between germline ends came to 6 bases. CDR3 DNA sequence: TGTGCCAGCAGCCAGGGGAGCTCTGGAAACACCATATATTTT. Protein sequence: CASSQGSSGNTIYF.

CDR3 nucleotide sequence: TGCGCCAGCAGCCAAGGAAGGACTAGCTTCGATGAGCAGTTCTTC. Protein sequence: CASSQGRTSFDEQFF. This chain uses TRBV4-3 with TRBJ2-1; 8 bases are shared with TRBD2. Germline V CDR1 and CDR2: LGHNA, YSLEER. After removal of 1 base from V and 8 bases from J, the junction contained 7 bases not matched to a gene. There are 15 residues in the CDR3.

The chain is built from TRBV7-6 and TRBJ2-1, with D perhaps TRBD1 (6 bases). The CDR3 extends over 17 amino acids. V was clipped by 5 bases and J by 8 bases, with 25 bases between them. Germline loops: CDR1 SGHVS, CDR2 FNYEAQ. CDR3 sequence: CASSAHSPGPRGDEQFF. The CDR3 DNA reads TGTGCCAGCAGCGCACATTCACCGGGCCCCAGGGGCGATGAGCAGTTCTTC.

This chain links TRBV19 with TRBJ1-1; D is unresolved. The germline V gene has CDR1 LNHDA and CDR2 SQIVND (reference sequence). Trimming removed 5 bases from V and 3 bases from J, with 13 bases in between. The CDR3 covers 14 residues. Here the CDR3 DNA reads TGTGCCAGTAGTGCCGTCCGGGGAGACACTGAAGCTTTCTTT. Its translation is CASSAVRGDTEAFF.

This sequence joins TRBV30 and TRBJ1-1, with D tentatively TRBD1 (5 bases). The germline V gene has CDR1 GTSNPN and CDR2 SVGIG (reference sequence). The CDR3 has 11 amino acids. Deletions cut 2 bases from V and 10 bases from J, with 11 bases between. The CDR3 DNA reads as TGTGCCTGGAGTAACGGACATGCAGCTTTCTTT. Translating it yields CAWSNGHAAFF.

This chain connects TRBV7-2 to TRBJ2-7; 9 nucleotides line up with TRBD1. After removal of 6 bases from V and 5 bases from J, the junction contained 5 bases not matched to a gene. This CDR3 has 13 amino acids. The germline V gene has CDR1 SGHTA and CDR2 FQGNSA. The CDR3 coding sequence is TGTGCCAGCAGAGGACAGGGGTTGCACGAGCAGTACTTC. It yields the protein CASRGQGLHEQYF.

This clone was recorded only once. The chain employs TRBV11-2 and TRBJ2-7; tentative D call: TRBD1 (5 bases). Germline CDR1 reads SGHAT; CDR2 reads FQNNGV. This CDR3 contains 14 residues. Trimming removed 1 base at V and 2 bases at J, with 9 bases between. For the CDR3, the DNA is TGTGCCAGCAGCTTAGTATTACAGGCCTACGAGCAGTACTTC. Its protein product is CASSLVLQAYEQYF.

The V and J genes are TRBV27 and TRBJ2-3; D unclear. Germline V gene sequence: CDR1 MNHEY, CDR2 SMNVEV (reference sequence). CDR3 length: 14 residues. V was trimmed by 1 base and J by 2 bases, leaving 7 bases between them. CDR3 residues: CASSLYSLTDTQYF. CDR3 bases: TGTGCCAGCAGTTTATACTCCCTCACAGATACGCAGTATTTT.

The count of this clone is one. The J gene is TRBJ2-5, the V gene TRBV27; 10 positions agree with TRBD1. The DNA matches TRBJ2-7 better at its end, which makes the J call doubtful. The CDR3 runs 15 residues. Germline CDR1 and CDR2: MNHEY and SMNVEV (reference sequence). The CDR3 loop is CASSLLGTGVYEQYF. CDR3 DNA: TGTGCCAGCAGTTTATTAGGGACAGGGGTTTACGAGCAGTACTTC.

The chain carries TRBV27 and TRBJ1-2; 8 nucleotides agree with TRBD1. After removal of 0 bases from V and 8 bases from J, the junction contained 14 bases not matched to a gene. CDR1 is MNHEY, CDR2 SMNVEV, per germline (reference sequence). The CDR3 sequence is 17 residues long. CDR3 DNA: TGTGCCAGCAGTTTATCGGTCAGGGGGCTTATTTTTCCCGGCTACACCTTC. It is translated as CASSLSVRGLIFPGYTF.

This sequence joins TRBV19 and TRBJ2-7; 7 bases fit TRBD2. Losses at the gene ends were 6 bases for V and 2 bases for J; bases not matched to a gene: 10. Per the germline V gene, CDR1 is LNHDA and CDR2 is SQIVND (reference sequence). The CDR3 consists of 15 residues. The CDR3 bases are TGTGCCAGTAGCGGCGGGAGCAGGCCCACCTACGAGCAGTACTTC. Encoded protein: CASSGGSRPTYEQYF.

The genes are TRBV7-8 and TRBJ2-5; the D gene is possibly TRBD2 (5 bases). Trimming shortened V by 4 bases and J by 2 bases, and 14 bases separated the two germline ends. The CDR3 covers 15 residues. The germline gives CDR1 SGHVS, CDR2 FQNEAQ. The CDR3 DNA reads TGTGCCAGCAGCTCCAGAGGGTCTCGTCAAGAGACCCAGTACTTC. Amino acid sequence: CASSSRGSRQETQYF.

The chain uses TRBV7-8 and TRBJ1-2, with D unresolved. Trimming removed 1 base from V and 2 bases from J, with 5 bases in between. The CDR3 contains 13 residues. Germline values: CDR1 SGHVS, CDR2 FQNEAQ. This CDR3 is CASSLGANYGYTF. The DNA for the CDR3 is TGTGCCAGCAGCTTAGGAGCGAACTATGGCTACACCTTC.